This is a list of T cell receptor beta chains from one sample in a study of beta chain features in type 1 diabetes. The table came from immunoSEQ multiplex PCR; TCRdb's copy has only in-frame clones and leaves some out. Of more than 30,000 clones listed, 64% are singletons. Sequenced: Tregs from blood. All receptors come from a woman aged 30 to 39 in good health. Each CDR3 is given with its conserved first and last residue. D genes are given only for firm matches. Some rows mark clone size as missing; the rest say once, few, many or name a class of expanded clone.

J	size	D	V	CDR3	DNA
TRBJ1-1	few	TRBD1	TRBV6-6	CATKDFDRGETEAFF	TGTGCCACCAAGGACTTTGACAGGGGTGAGACTGAAGCTTTCTTT
TRBJ2-7	-	-	TRBV10-3	CAISLPGETQYF	TGTGCCATCAGTCTCCCGGGAGAGACGCAGTACTTC
TRBJ2-1	-	TRBD1	TRBV14	CASSLTGQGTYNEQFF	TGTGCCAGCAGCCTGACGGGACAGGGGACATACAATGAGCAGTTCTTC
TRBJ2-7	-	-	TRBV29-1	CSVRSNLGTYEQYF	TGCAGCGTTCGGAGCAATCTAGGTACCTACGAGCAGTACTTC
TRBJ1-2	-	-	TRBV7-2	CASSPGLLAYGYTF	TGTGCCAGCAGCCCAGGGCTTCTGGCCTATGGCTACACCTTC
TRBJ2-1	-	-	TRBV7-2	CASSTSYNEQFF	TGTGCCAGCAGCACTAGCTACAATGAGCAGTTCTTC
TRBJ2-2	-	TRBD1	TRBV9	CASSPRQGAGELFF	TGTGCCAGCAGCCCCCGACAGGGGGCAGGGGAGCTGTTTTTT
TRBJ2-3	few	TRBD2	TRBV5-4	CASSWTSGKVDTQYF	TGTGCCAGCAGTTGGACTAGCGGGAAGGTAGATACGCAGTATTTT
TRBJ2-7	once	TRBD1	TRBV7-8	CASSPRDSAYEQYF	TGTGCCAGCAGCCCCCGGGACAGCGCCTACGAGCAGTACTTC
TRBJ2-7	-	TRBD2	TRBV29-1	CSVEELAGGVQYF	TGCAGCGTTGAGGAGCTAGCGGGAGGTGTGCAGTACTTC
TRBJ2-2	-	-	TRBV11-2	CASSFSGTGELFF	TGTGCCAGCAGCTTCTCGGGGACCGGGGAGCTGTTTTTT
TRBJ2-1	-	TRBD1	TRBV7-9	CASSLARTGGRNEQFF	TGTGCCAGCAGCTTAGCAAGGACAGGGGGCAGGAATGAGCAGTTCTTC
TRBJ2-5	-	TRBD1	TRBV28	CASSLSGGQETQYF	TGTGCCAGCAGTTTATCAGGGGGCCAAGAGACCCAGTACTTC
TRBJ2-2	-	TRBD1	TRBV7-3	CASSPTGANTGELFF	TGTGCCAGCAGCCCTACAGGGGCGAACACCGGGGAGCTGTTTTTT
TRBJ2-7	-	-	TRBV5-4	CATTQGASYEQYF	TGTGCCACTACCCAGGGTGCATCATACGAGCAGTACTTC
TRBJ2-3	-	TRBD2	TRBV6-1	CASSGLTSGPASTDTQYF	TGTGCCAGCAGTGGGCTGACTAGCGGCCCTGCTAGCACAGATACGCAGTATTTT
TRBJ2-1	few	TRBD2	TRBV7-9	CASSSRSSGRALNEQFF	TGTGCCAGCAGCTCACGCTCTAGCGGGAGGGCCTTGAATGAGCAGTTCTTC
TRBJ2-7	-	TRBD2	TRBV6-5	CASSYRLAGISYEQYF	TGTGCCAGCAGTTACAGACTAGCGGGGATCTCCTACGAGCAGTACTTC
TRBJ2-7	-	TRBD2	TRBV4-1	CASSQVTGGPHEQYF	TGCGCCAGCAGCCAAGTAACGGGAGGGCCACACGAGCAGTACTTC
TRBJ2-2	-	-	TRBV30	CAWNRGSNTGELFF	TGTGCCTGGAATCGGGGATCGAACACCGGGGAGCTGTTTTTT
TRBJ2-7	-	-	TRBV28	CASSSTWGQENSSSYEQYF	TGTGCCAGCAGTTCTACATGGGGGCAGGAGAACAGTAGCTCCTACGAGCAGTACTTC
TRBJ1-3	-	-	TRBV9	CASGPRGPISGNTIYF	TGTGCCAGCGGGCCAAGGGGCCCGATCTCTGGAAACACCATATATTTT
TRBJ2-3	-	TRBD1	TRBV7-8	CASSFGQALLRDTQYF	TGTGCCAGCAGCTTCGGACAGGCTCTACTACGGGATACGCAGTATTTT
TRBJ2-7	few	TRBD1	TRBV7-2	CASSSYRGPSYEQYF	TGTGCCAGCAGCTCCTACAGGGGACCCTCCTACGAGCAGTACTTC
TRBJ2-1	-	TRBD2	TRBV11-2	CATSWGGSREQFF	TGTGCCACCAGCTGGGGGGGTAGCAGGGAGCAGTTCTTC
TRBJ1-1	few	TRBD1	TRBV27	CASSLPHQGQSTEAFF	TGTGCCAGCAGTTTGCCCCACCAGGGACAGAGCACTGAAGCTTTCTTT
TRBJ2-1	-	TRBD1	TRBV19	CASKGQGLYNEQFF	TGTGCCAGTAAGGGACAGGGGCTCTACAATGAGCAGTTCTTC
TRBJ2-7	few	TRBD1	TRBV29-1	CSVRNRGGREQYF	TGCAGCGTTCGCAACAGGGGTGGTCGCGAGCAGTACTTC
TRBJ2-3	-	TRBD2	TRBV18	CASSTAGGTRRGTDTQYF	TGTGCCAGCTCAACCGCGGGGGGGACCCGTCGAGGCACAGATACGCAGTATTTT
TRBJ1-1	once	-	TRBV5-4	CASRLGGGLNTEAFF	TGTGCCAGCAGGCTCGGGGGGGGTTTGAACACTGAAGCTTTCTTT
TRBJ1-4	-	-	TRBV18	CASSFGGANEKLFF	TGTGCCAGCTCGTTCGGGGGAGCTAATGAAAAACTGTTTTTT
TRBJ1-2	-	-	TRBV21-1	CASSKELAGGDCYGYTF	TGTGCCAGCAGCAAAGAATTAGCGGGGGGAGACTGTTATGGCTACACCTTC
TRBJ1-2	-	-	TRBV7-2	CASSLGGGRNYYGYTF	TGTGCCAGCAGCTTAGGGGGGGGGAGGAACTACTATGGCTACACCTTC
TRBJ2-1	-	-	TRBV29-1	CSVGGTSSYNEQFF	TGCAGCGTCGGCGGGACTTCCTCCTACAATGAGCAGTTCTTC
TRBJ2-7	-	TRBD2	TRBV7-2	CASTTRRGLASYEQYF	TGTGCCAGCACCACCCGGCGGGGACTAGCCTCCTACGAGCAGTACTTC
TRBJ2-5	-	TRBD1	TRBV19	CASRTGGLETQYF	TGTGCCAGTAGGACAGGGGGATTGGAGACCCAGTACTTC
TRBJ2-7	-	TRBD2	TRBV7-8	CASSLAVTSGSVSSYEQYF	TGTGCCAGCAGCTTAGCTGTGACTAGCGGTTCTGTAAGCTCCTACGAGCAGTACTTC
TRBJ2-7	-	TRBD1	TRBV15	CATSRGQGAGEQYF	TGTGCCACCAGCAGAGGACAGGGGGCCGGTGAGCAGTACTTC
TRBJ1-5	-	-	TRBV7-2	CASSLVAYSNQPQHF	TGTGCCAGCAGCTTGGTCGCCTATAGCAATCAGCCCCAGCATTTT
TRBJ2-7	once	-	TRBV5-1	CASCLSTGPYEQYF	TGCGCCAGCTGTCTCTCGACGGGTCCCTACGAGCAGTACTTC
TRBJ1-5	-	-	TRBV5-1	CASRGGSNQPQHF	TGCGCCAGCAGGGGAGGCAGCAATCAGCCCCAGCATTTT
TRBJ2-1	-	-	TRBV5-1	CASSLSQGNEQFF	TGCGCCAGCAGCTTGAGTCAGGGCAATGAGCAGTTCTTC
TRBJ2-2	medium-sized	TRBD1	TRBV7-9	CASSPSSGQVNTGELFF	TGTGCCAGCAGCCCATCCTCGGGACAGGTGAACACCGGGGAGCTGTTTTTT
TRBJ2-1	few	TRBD2	TRBV5-1	CASSLANPLTSGINEQFF	TGCGCCAGCAGCTTGGCCAATCCTTTGACTAGCGGGATCAATGAGCAGTTCTTC
TRBJ2-7	-	-	TRBV7-2	CASSLDWGTATQYF	TGTGCCAGCAGCTTAGATTGGGGGACTGCTACCCAGTACTTC
TRBJ2-3	-	-	TRBV5-1	CASSLDLLGTDTQYF	TGCGCCAGCAGCTTGGACCTACTTGGCACAGATACGCAGTATTTT
TRBJ2-1	-	-	TRBV16	CASSGGPAGYNEQFF	TGTGCCAGCAGCGGTGGACCGGCGGGCTACAATGAGCAGTTCTTC
TRBJ2-7	-	-	TRBV5-1	CASSQDQDGTYEQYF	TGCGCCAGCAGCCAAGACCAGGACGGGACCTACGAGCAGTACTTC
TRBJ1-5	-	-	TRBV20-1	CSAGSLQPQHF	TGCAGTGCCGGGTCCCTTCAGCCCCAGCATTTT
TRBJ1-5	-	-	TRBV6-1	CASSDRGDQPQHF	TGTGCCAGCAGTGACAGGGGCGATCAGCCCCAGCATTTT
TRBJ1-5	-	-	TRBV6-6	CASSASSGPNQPQHF	TGTGCCAGCAGTGCATCTTCAGGTCCCAATCAGCCCCAGCATTTT
TRBJ1-2	-	TRBD1	TRBV28	CASRRRDRGRYGYTF	TGTGCCAGCAGACGCCGGGACAGGGGTCGGTATGGCTACACCTTC
TRBJ1-5	-	TRBD1	TRBV7-9	CASSFSGTGSNQPQHF	TGTGCCAGCAGCTTTTCCGGGACAGGTAGCAATCAGCCCCAGCATTTT
TRBJ2-2	once	TRBD2	TRBV28	CAYRSGTNTGELFF	TGTGCTTACCGGAGCGGGACGAACACCGGGGAGCTGTTTTTT
TRBJ2-7	-	-	TRBV5-1	CASSEGPRARYEQYF	TGCGCCAGCAGCGAAGGGCCGAGGGCCCGCTACGAGCAGTACTTC